This paragraph covers one T cell receptor (beta chain) sequence. CDR1 SGHTA and CDR2 FQGNSA come from the germline V gene. The CDR3 covers 15 residues. J lost 9 bases, V lost 5 bases, and 9 bases had no gene match. This sample was taken from a study of blood T cell repertoires in COVID-19. Per the original methods: Reference gene primer amplification in the assay estimated nucleated cell counts. Method: immunoSEQ multiplex PCR; TCRdb's copy keeps in-frame clones and lacks some. D and trimming were read from the DNA, whereas the V and J calls and clone size are those reported in that table. The table shows around 130,000 clones, with about nine tenths occurring only once.

Sequencing was done on a sample of peripheral blood. The receptor was derived from a man aged 35 to 55 with acute or convalescent COVID-19. The chain couples TRBV7-2 to TRBJ2-3; TRBD2 matches at 12 bases. CDR3 nucleotides: TGTGCCAGCAGCCCAACTAGCGGGGGGCCTTCAACGCAGTATTTT. It encodes CASSPTSGGPSTQYF.